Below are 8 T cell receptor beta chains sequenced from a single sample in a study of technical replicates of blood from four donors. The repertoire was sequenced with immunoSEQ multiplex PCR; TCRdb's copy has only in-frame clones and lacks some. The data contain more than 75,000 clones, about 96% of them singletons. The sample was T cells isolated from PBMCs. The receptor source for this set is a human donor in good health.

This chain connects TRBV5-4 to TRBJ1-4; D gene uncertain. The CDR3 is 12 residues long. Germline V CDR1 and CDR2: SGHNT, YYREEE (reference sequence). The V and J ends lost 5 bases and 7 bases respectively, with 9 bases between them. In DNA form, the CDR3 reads TGTGCCAGCAGGGGGAGAGGTGAAAAACTGTTTTTT. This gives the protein CASRGRGEKLFF.

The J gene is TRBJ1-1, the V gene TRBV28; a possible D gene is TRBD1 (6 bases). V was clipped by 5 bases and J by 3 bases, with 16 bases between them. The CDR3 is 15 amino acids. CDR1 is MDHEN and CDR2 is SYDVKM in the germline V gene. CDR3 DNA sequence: TGTGCCAGCAGTCGAGTCACAGGGAAGGACACTGAAGCTTTCTTT. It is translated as CASSRVTGKDTEAFF.

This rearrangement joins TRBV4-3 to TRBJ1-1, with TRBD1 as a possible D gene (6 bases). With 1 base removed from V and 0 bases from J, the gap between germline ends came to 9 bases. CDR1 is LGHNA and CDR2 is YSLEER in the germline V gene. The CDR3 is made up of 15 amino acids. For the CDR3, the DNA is TGCGCCAGCAGCCAAGCGACAGGTGTGAACACTGAAGCTTTCTTT. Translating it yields CASSQATGVNTEAFF.

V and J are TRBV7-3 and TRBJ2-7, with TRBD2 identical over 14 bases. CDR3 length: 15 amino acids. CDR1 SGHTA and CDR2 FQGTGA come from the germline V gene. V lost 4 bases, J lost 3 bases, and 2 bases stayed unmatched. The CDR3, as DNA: TGTGCCAGCAGCTCGGGACTAGCGGGAGTCTACGAGCAGTACTTC. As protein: CASSSGLAGVYEQYF.

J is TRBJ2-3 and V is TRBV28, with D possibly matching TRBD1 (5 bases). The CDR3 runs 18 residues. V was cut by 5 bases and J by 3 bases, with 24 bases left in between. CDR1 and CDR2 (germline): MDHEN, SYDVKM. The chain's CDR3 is CASSRPTATTHITDTQYF. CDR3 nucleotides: TGTGCCAGCAGTCGCCCGACAGCCACCACTCACATAACAGATACGCAGTATTTT.

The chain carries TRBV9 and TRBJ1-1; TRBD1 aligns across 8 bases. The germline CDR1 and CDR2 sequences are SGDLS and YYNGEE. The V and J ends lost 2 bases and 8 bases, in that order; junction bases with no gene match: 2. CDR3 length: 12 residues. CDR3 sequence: CASSVGQGEAFF. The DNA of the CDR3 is TGTGCCAGCAGCGTCGGACAGGGCGAAGCTTTCTTT.

The CDR3 spells CASSVDPDRGLGGYTF. As DNA, the CDR3 is TGTGCCAGCAGCGTCGACCCTGACAGGGGGCTTGGTGGCTACACCTTC. This rearrangement joins TRBV9 to TRBJ1-2; 10 nucleotides align to TRBD1. The CDR3 has 16 amino acids. Germline CDR1 and CDR2: SGDLS and YYNGEE. Trimming at V came to 2 bases and at J to 7 bases, leaving 11 bases not matched to a gene.

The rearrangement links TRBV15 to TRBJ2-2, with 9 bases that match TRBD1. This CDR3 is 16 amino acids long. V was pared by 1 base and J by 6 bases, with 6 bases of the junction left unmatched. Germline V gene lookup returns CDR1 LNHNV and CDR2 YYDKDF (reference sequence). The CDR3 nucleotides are TGTGCCACCAGCAGAGCGGGGACAGGGAGGTCCGGGGAGCTGTTTTTT. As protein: CATSRAGTGRSGELFF.